Relative to its sample, the clone carrying this T cell receptor (beta chain) is medium-sized. Its specificity is not known. This CDR3 region has 15 residues. Germline values: CDR1 MNHEY, CDR2 SVGAGI. V shed 4 bases and J shed 3 bases, with 13 bases lying between them. The sample originates from a study of prognosis after radiotherapy for stage I lung cancer. Study results and caveats: Shannon entropy after stereotactic body radiation therapy was lower in patients who developed distant metastases. The authors reported that TRBV and TRBJ gene usage differed between patients with and without metastases.

Researchers used two-round multiplex PCR to amplify TCR beta CDR3 starting from genomic DNA. The authors ran first-round PCR with primers specific to each TRBV and TRBJ gene. Via MiXCR, TCRdb re-called the multiplex PCR reads, giving one row per CDR3 protein. In the table there are 9,500 to 15,000 distinct CDR3 sequences, 54% of which are singletons. This clonotype originated in a donor at least 50 years old with non-small cell lung cancer. This rearrangement joins TRBV6-5 to TRBJ1-3; D is uncertain. The sample was PBMCs, taken before or after stereotactic body radiation therapy (not recorded which). Here the CDR3 reads CASSSEGLNGNTIYF. Written as DNA, the CDR3 is TGTGCCAGCAGTTCGGAAGGATTGAATGGAAACACCATATATTTT.